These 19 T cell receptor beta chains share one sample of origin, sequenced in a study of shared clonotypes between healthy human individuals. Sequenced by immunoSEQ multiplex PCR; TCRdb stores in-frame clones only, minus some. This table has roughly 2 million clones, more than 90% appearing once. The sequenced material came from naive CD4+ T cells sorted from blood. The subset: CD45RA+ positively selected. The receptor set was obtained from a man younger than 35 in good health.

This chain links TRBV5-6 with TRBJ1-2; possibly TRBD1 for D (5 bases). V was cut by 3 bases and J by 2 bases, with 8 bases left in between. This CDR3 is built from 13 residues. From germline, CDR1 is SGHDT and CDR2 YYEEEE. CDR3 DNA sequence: TGTGCCAGCAGCTCGGGACTAAACTATGGCTACACCTTC. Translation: CASSSGLNYGYTF. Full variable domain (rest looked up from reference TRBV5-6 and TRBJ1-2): DAGVTQSPTHLIKTRGQQVTLRCSPKSGHDTVSWYQQALGQGPQFIFQYYEEEERQRGNFPDRFSGHQFPNYSSELNVNALLLGDSALYLCASSSGLNYGYTFGSGTRLTVV.

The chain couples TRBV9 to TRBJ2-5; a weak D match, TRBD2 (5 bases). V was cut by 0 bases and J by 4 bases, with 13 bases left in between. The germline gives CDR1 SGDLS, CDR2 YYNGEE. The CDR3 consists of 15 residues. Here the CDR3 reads CASSVDPHEGETQYF. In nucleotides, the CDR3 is TGTGCCAGCAGCGTAGACCCCCACGAGGGAGAGACCCAGTACTTC.

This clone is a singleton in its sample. This chain's CDR3 is CASSWTNSNQPQHF. The CDR3 nucleotides read TGTGCCAGCAGTTGGACAAATAGCAATCAGCCCCAGCATTTT. The chain links TRBV6-1 to TRBJ1-5, with D perhaps matching TRBD1 (5 bases). V was shortened by 5 bases and J by 0 bases, with 8 bases between the two germline ends. The germline gives CDR1 MNHNS, CDR2 SASEGT. This CDR3 contains 14 residues.

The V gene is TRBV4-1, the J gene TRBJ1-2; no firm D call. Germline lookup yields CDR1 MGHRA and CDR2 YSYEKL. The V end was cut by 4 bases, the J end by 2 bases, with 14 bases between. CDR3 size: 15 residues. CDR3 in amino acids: CASSPTSETNYGYTF. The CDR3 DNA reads TGCGCCAGCAGCCCCACCTCAGAAACGAACTATGGCTACACCTTC.

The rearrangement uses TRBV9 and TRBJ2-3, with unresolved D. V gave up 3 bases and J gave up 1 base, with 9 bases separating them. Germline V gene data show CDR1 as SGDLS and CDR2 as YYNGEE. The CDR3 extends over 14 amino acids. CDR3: CASSGLGGTDTQYF. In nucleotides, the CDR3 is TGTGCCAGCAGCGGCCTTGGGGGCACAGATACGCAGTATTTT.

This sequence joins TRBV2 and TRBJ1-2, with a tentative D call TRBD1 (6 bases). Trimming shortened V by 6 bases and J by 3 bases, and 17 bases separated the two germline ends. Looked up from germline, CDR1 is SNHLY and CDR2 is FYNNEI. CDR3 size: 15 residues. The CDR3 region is CASSEPRGEDYGYTF. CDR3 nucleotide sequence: TGTGCCAGCAGCGAACCGAGGGGGGAGGACTATGGCTACACCTTC.

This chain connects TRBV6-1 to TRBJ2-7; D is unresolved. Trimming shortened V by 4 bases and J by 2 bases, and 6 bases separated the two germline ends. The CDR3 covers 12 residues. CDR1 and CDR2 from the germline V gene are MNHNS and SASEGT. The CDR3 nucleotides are TGTGCCAGCAGTGGGTCCACCTACGAGCAGTACTTC. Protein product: CASSGSTYEQYF.

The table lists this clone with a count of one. The CDR3 here is CASSEALHPNNEQFF. The CDR3 DNA sequence: TGTGCCAGCAGTGAAGCGCTTCACCCGAACAATGAGCAGTTCTTC. The chain joins TRBV2 to TRBJ2-1, with unresolved D. The ends were cut back, 0 bases at V and 5 bases at J, with 11 bases in the middle. The CDR3 has 15 residues. Germline CDR1 and CDR2: SNHLY and FYNNEI.

The CDR3 bases are TGTGCCCTCCGGACATACAACATTCAGTACTTC. Translated, it gives CALRTYNIQYF. The V call is TRBV12-5, the J call TRBJ2-4, with D possibly matching TRBD1 (5 bases). CDR3 length: 11 amino acids. The germline gives CDR1 LGHNT, CDR2 FRNRAP.

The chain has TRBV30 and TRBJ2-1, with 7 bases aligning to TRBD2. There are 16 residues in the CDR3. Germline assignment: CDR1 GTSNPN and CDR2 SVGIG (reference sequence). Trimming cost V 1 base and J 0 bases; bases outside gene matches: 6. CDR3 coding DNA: TGTGCCTGGAGTGGGGGGAGGGACTACTCCTACAATGAGCAGTTCTTC. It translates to CAWSGGRDYSYNEQFF.

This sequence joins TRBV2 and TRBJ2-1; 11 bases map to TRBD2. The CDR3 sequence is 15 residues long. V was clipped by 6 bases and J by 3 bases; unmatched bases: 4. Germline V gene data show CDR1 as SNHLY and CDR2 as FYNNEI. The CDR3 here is CASSRLAGGYNEQFF. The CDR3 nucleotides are TGTGCCAGCAGCCGTCTAGCGGGGGGCTACAATGAGCAGTTCTTC.

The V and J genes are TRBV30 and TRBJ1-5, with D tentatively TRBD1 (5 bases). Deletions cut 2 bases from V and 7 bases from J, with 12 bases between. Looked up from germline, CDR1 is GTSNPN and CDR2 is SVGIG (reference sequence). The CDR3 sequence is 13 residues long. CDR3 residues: CAWSKAGIQPQHF. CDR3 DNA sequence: TGTGCCTGGAGTAAGGCAGGGATCCAGCCCCAGCATTTT.

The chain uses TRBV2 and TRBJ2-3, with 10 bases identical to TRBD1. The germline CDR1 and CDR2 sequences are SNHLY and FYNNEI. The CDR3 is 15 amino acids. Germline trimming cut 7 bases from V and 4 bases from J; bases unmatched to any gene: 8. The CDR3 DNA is TGTGCCAGCACGGGCGGGACAGGGGCACCAGATACGCAGTATTTT. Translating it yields CASTGGTGAPDTQYF.

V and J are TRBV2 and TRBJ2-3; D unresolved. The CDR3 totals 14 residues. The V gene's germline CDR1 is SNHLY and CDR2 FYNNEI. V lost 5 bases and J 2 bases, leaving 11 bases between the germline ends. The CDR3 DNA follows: TGTGCCAGCAGTTCGCCTGGATACACAGATACGCAGTATTTT. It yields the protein CASSSPGYTDTQYF.

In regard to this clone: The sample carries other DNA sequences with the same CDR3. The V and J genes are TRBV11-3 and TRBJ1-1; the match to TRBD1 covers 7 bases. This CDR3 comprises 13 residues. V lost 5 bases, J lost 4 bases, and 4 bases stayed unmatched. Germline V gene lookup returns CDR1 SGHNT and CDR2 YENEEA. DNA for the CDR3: TGTGCCAGCAGCCTTCAGGGGGGCACTGAAGCTTTCTTT. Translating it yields CASSLQGGTEAFF.

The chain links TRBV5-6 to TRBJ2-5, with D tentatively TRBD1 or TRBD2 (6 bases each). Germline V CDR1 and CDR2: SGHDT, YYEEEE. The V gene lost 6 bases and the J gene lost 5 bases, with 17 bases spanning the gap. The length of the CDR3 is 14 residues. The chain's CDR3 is CASTDLGGEETQYF. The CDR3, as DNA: TGTGCCAGCACCGATTTGGGGGGCGAGGAGACCCAGTACTTC. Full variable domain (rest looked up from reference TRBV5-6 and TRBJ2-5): DAGVTQSPTHLIKTRGQQVTLRCSPKSGHDTVSWYQQALGQGPQFIFQYYEEEERQRGNFPDRFSGHQFPNYSSELNVNALLLGDSALYLCASTDLGGEETQYFGPGTRLLVL.

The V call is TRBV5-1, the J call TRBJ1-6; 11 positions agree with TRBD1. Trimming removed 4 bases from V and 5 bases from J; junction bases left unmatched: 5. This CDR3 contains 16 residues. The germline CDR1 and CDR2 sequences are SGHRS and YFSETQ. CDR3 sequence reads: CASSRDRGDDNSPLHF. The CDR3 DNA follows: TGCGCCAGCAGCAGGGACAGGGGGGACGATAATTCACCCCTCCACTTT.

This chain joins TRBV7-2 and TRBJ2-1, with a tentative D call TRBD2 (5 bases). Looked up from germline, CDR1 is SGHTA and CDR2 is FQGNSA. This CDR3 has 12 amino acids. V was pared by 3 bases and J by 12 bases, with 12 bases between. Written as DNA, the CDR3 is TGTGCCAGCAGCTTGCGGGCCCCGTGGCAGTTCTTC. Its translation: CASSLRAPWQFF.

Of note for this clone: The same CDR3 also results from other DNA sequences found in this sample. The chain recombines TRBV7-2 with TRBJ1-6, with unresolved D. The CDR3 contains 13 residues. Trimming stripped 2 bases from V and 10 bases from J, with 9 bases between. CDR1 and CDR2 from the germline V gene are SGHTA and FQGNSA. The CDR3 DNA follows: TGTGCCAGCAGCTTACAGCGAGGCTCACCCCTCCACTTT. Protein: CASSLQRGSPLHF.